The next 21 T cell receptor beta chains were all read from a single sample in a study of technical replicates of blood from four donors. TCRdb keeps only in-frame clones here, not all; method: immunoSEQ multiplex PCR. The sample holds around 90,000 clones; 90% to 95% are singletons and the top ten take approximately 0.25%. The specimen sequenced was T cells isolated from PBMCs. These receptors were taken from a human donor in good health.

The J gene is TRBJ2-3, the V gene TRBV19, with D hard to call. Germline V gene lookup returns CDR1 LNHDA and CDR2 SQIVND (reference sequence). Trimming left V 4 bases short and J 4 bases short, with 9 bases between. This CDR3 contains 13 residues. The CDR3 is CASSRAPPDTQYF. CDR3 bases: TGTGCCAGTAGTAGGGCTCCCCCAGATACGCAGTATTTT. Full variable domain (remainder filled in from reference TRBV19 and TRBJ2-3): DGGITQSPKYLFRKEGQNVTLSCEQNLNHDAMYWYRQDPGQGLRLIYYSQIVNDFQKGDIAEGYSVSREKKESFPLTVTSAQKNPTAFYLCASSRAPPDTQYFGPGTRLTVL.

J is TRBJ2-7 and V is TRBV28, with 11 bases fitting TRBD2. J gave up 0 bases and V 5 bases, and 12 bases lay outside the gene matches. Germline CDR1 and CDR2: MDHEN and SYDVKM. This CDR3 is built from 18 residues. CDR3 in DNA: TGTGCCAGCAGTAAAAAGGGTTGGGGACTAGCGGCCTCCTACGAGCAGTACTTC. Protein sequence: CASSKKGWGLAASYEQYF.

J is TRBJ2-7 and V is TRBV6-6, with 13 bases that match TRBD2. In germline, CDR1 is MNHNY, CDR2 SVGAGI (reference sequence). The CDR3 is made up of 14 amino acids. The junction had 7 bases not matched to a gene; V was cut back by 8 bases and J by 6 bases. The CDR3 DNA follows: TGTGCCAGCTCACTAGCGGGAGGGCCACGCGAGCAGTACTTC. Translated, it gives CASSLAGGPREQYF.

The rearrangement joins TRBV7-2 to TRBJ2-7; 7 bases are shared with TRBD2. Trimming took 1 base from V and 2 from J; bases not matched to a gene: 5. This CDR3 spans 15 amino acids. Germline CDR1 and CDR2: SGHTA and FQGNSA. In DNA, the CDR3 is TGTGCCAGCAGCTTAGACCCTAGCGGCCCCTACGAGCAGTACTTC. Amino acids: CASSLDPSGPYEQYF.

Of note for this clone: This same CDR3 is encoded by further DNA sequences in the sample. The rearrangement links TRBV28 to TRBJ2-3; 9 bases fit TRBD1. The CDR3 spans 13 residues. From germline, CDR1 is MDHEN and CDR2 SYDVKM. J gave up 6 bases and V 5 bases, and 3 bases lay outside the gene matches. The chain's CDR3 is CASSLTGGDTQYF. DNA of the CDR3: TGTGCCAGCAGTCTGACAGGGGGGGATACGCAGTATTTT. The full variable domain, with the rest looked up from reference TRBV28 and TRBJ2-3, is DVKVTQSSRYLVKRTGEKVFLECVQDMDHENMFWYRQDPGLGLRLIYFSYDVKMKEKGDIPEGYSVSREKKERFSLILESASTNQTSMYLCASSLTGGDTQYFGPGTRLTVL.

The chain links TRBV18 to TRBJ1-5, with 7 bases identical to TRBD1. After removal of 1 base from V and 3 bases from J, the junction contained 3 bases not matched to a gene. Germline V gives CDR1 KGHSH, CDR2 LQKENI. The CDR3 extends over 15 amino acids. As DNA, the CDR3 is TGTGCCAGCTCACCACTGGGGACAGCCAATCAGCCCCAGCATTTT. This codes for CASSPLGTANQPQHF.

The CDR3 loop is CASRRDRGLNEQFF. The CDR3 DNA follows: TGTGCCAGCAGGAGGGACAGGGGATTGAATGAGCAGTTCTTC. The chain joins TRBV6-5 to TRBJ2-1, with TRBD1 identical over 10 bases. The CDR3 spans 14 residues. Germline CDR1 reads MNHEY; CDR2 reads SVGAGI. V lost 6 bases to trimming and J lost 7 bases; unmatched junction nucleotides: 6.

V is TRBV5-1 and J is TRBJ1-4; 8 bases are shared with TRBD1. The J segment lost 6 bases and the V segment lost 3 bases, leaving 4 bases of the junction unmatched. The CDR3 length is 14 residues. The germline V gene has CDR1 SGHRS and CDR2 YFSETQ. The CDR3 loop reads CASSSGQADEKLFF. In nucleotides, the CDR3 is TGCGCCAGCAGCTCGGGACAGGCTGATGAAAAACTGTTTTTT.

V is TRBV7-9 and J is TRBJ2-6; TRBD2 is a possible D gene (7 bases). Trimming shortened V by 3 bases and J by 3 bases, and 12 bases separated the two germline ends. CDR3 length: 16 residues. CDR1 and CDR2 (germline): SEHNR, FQNEAQ (reference sequence). CDR3 nucleotides: TGTGCCAGCAGCTTTCGGGGGGCGGTTGGGGCCAACGTCCTGACTTTC. It encodes CASSFRGAVGANVLTF. Drawing the rest from reference TRBV7-9 and TRBJ2-6, the complete variable domain is DTGVSQNPRHKITKRGQNVTFRCDPISEHNRLYWYRQTLGQGPEFLTYFQNEAQLEKSRLLSDRFSAERPKGSFSTLEIQRTEQGDSAMYLCASSFRGAVGANVLTFGAGSRLTVL.

This chain links TRBV20-1 with TRBJ2-3, with D possibly TRBD1 on 5 matching bases. Per germline, CDR1 DFQATT and CDR2 SNEGSKA (reference sequence). This CDR3 spans 11 amino acids. V was trimmed by 5 bases and J by 6 bases, leaving 9 bases between them. The CDR3, as DNA: TGCAGTGCTCTAGGGGATGATACGCAGTATTTT. Protein product: CSALGDDTQYF.

This chain connects TRBV5-1 to TRBJ1-2; possibly TRBD1 for D (6 bases). Trimming stripped 4 bases from V and 3 bases from J, with 16 bases between. The germline V gene encodes CDR1 SGHRS and CDR2 YFSETQ. The CDR3 has 15 residues. CDR3 coding DNA: TGCGCCAGCAGCCCGTATAGGGGGTCGGACTATGGCTACACCTTC. Translating it yields CASSPYRGSDYGYTF.

This clone has a single count. The genes are TRBV10-2 and TRBJ2-3; 14 nucleotides line up with TRBD2. Germline values: CDR1 WSHSY, CDR2 SAAADI. This CDR3 region has 16 residues. Germline trimming cut 6 bases from V and 2 bases from J; bases unmatched to any gene: 4. The CDR3 reads CASSRLAGGDTDTQYF. Here the CDR3 DNA reads TGCGCCAGCAGCCGACTAGCGGGGGGGGACACAGATACGCAGTATTTT.

The rearrangement links TRBV7-9 to TRBJ2-5; TRBD2 aligns across 9 bases. V shed 3 bases and J 5 bases; nucleotides not matched to a gene: 16. CDR1 and CDR2 (germline): SEHNR, FQNEAQ (reference sequence). The CDR3 totals 18 residues. The CDR3 DNA follows: TGTGCCAGCAGCTTGGGGATTTGGCGGGAGGGCCCCTCGGAGACCCAGTACTTC. As protein: CASSLGIWREGPSETQYF.

The genes are TRBV2 and TRBJ1-5, with D possibly TRBD1 on 5 matching bases. This CDR3 has 14 amino acids. The V end was cut by 6 bases, the J end by 3 bases, with 12 bases between. Germline V lookup: CDR1 SNHLY, CDR2 FYNNEI. The CDR3 DNA follows: TGTGCCAGCAGGCTGACAGAGCCCAATCAGCCCCAGCATTTT. Encoded protein: CASRLTEPNQPQHF. Combining the CDR3 with reference TRBV2 and TRBJ1-5 gives the whole variable domain EPEVTQTPSHQVTQMGQEVILRCVPISNHLYFYWYRQILGQKVEFLVSFYNNEISEKSEIFDDQFSVERPDGSNFTLKIRSTKLEDSAMYFCASRLTEPNQPQHFGDGTRLSIL.

This chain uses TRBV9 with TRBJ1-2; TRBD1 might be the D (6 bases). V was pared by 0 bases and J by 2 bases, with 8 bases between. The V gene's germline CDR1 is SGDLS and CDR2 YYNGEE. The CDR3 sequence is 14 residues long. The CDR3 nucleotides are TGTGCCAGCAGCGTAGGGGGGCAGAACTATGGCTACACCTTC. Translation: CASSVGGQNYGYTF.

The DNA for the CDR3 is TGTGCCAGTAGTTCATTTTGGGGGGAGAATCAGCCCCAGCATTTT. Translating gives CASSSFWGENQPQHF. The chain is built from TRBV19 and TRBJ1-5, with D perhaps matching TRBD1 (5 bases). Germline V gene lookup returns CDR1 LNHDA and CDR2 SQIVND (reference sequence). V was cut by 5 bases and J by 4 bases, with 15 bases left in between. The CDR3 has 15 amino acids.

The genes are TRBV19 and TRBJ2-4; weak D call: TRBD1 (5 bases). The CDR3 has 15 amino acids. The germline V gene has CDR1 LNHDA and CDR2 SQIVND (reference sequence). V was cut by 4 bases and J by 7 bases, with 17 bases left in between. The CDR3 nucleotides are TGTGCCAGTAGTAAGGACCCTCGAAGGGGTAACATTCAGTACTTC. Amino acids: CASSKDPRRGNIQYF.

The chain joins TRBV19 to TRBJ1-5; 9 bases line up with TRBD1. Germline lookup yields CDR1 LNHDA and CDR2 SQIVND (reference sequence). V dropped 8 bases and J dropped 7; count of bases not matched to a gene: 18. CDR3 size: 17 residues. Written as DNA, the CDR3 is TGTGCCAGTTCCGGGACAGGGTTTAGTTATCCCCGGCAGCCCCAGCATTTT. It codes for CASSGTGFSYPRQPQHF.

The J gene is TRBJ2-6, the V gene TRBV7-9, with D unresolved. V lost 5 bases and J 2 bases, leaving 10 bases between the germline ends. Germline V lookup: CDR1 SEHNR, CDR2 FQNEAQ (reference sequence). The CDR3 length is 15 residues. The CDR3 DNA is TGTGCCAGCAGCCTAGTGGCAGCTGGGGCCAACGTCCTGACTTTC. Amino acid sequence: CASSLVAAGANVLTF.

The chain recombines TRBV7-3 with TRBJ2-5; D perhaps matches TRBD2 (7 bases). CDR3 length: 13 amino acids. Looked up from germline, CDR1 is SGHTA and CDR2 is FQGTGA. The V gene lost 5 bases and the J gene lost 4 bases, with 11 bases spanning the gap. In DNA, the CDR3 is TGTGCCAGCAGCGGGGGGGCGTTAGAGACCCAGTACTTC. Residues: CASSGGALETQYF.

V and J are TRBV2 and TRBJ2-1; 7 nucleotides line up with TRBD2. Trimming cost V 6 bases and J 6 bases; bases outside gene matches: 8. CDR3 size: 14 residues. Germline V gene lookup returns CDR1 SNHLY and CDR2 FYNNEI. The CDR3 spells CASRPAGLSNEQFF. Written as DNA, the CDR3 is TGTGCCAGCAGGCCAGCGGGGTTATCCAATGAGCAGTTCTTC.